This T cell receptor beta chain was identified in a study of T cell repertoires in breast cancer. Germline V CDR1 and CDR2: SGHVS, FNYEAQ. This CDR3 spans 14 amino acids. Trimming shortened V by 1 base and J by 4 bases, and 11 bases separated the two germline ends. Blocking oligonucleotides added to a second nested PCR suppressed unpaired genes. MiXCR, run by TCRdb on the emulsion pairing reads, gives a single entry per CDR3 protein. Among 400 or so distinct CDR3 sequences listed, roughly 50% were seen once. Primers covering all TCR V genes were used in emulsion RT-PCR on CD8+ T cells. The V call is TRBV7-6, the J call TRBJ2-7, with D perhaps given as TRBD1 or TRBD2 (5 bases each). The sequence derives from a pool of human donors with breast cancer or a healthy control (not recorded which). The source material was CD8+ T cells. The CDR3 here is CASSLGPGRYEQYF. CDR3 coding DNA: TGTGCCAGCAGCTTAGGCCCGGGACGATACGAGCAGTACTTC.